This entry features one T cell receptor beta chain sequence. The antigen it recognizes is unknown. There are no base qualities to consult, and no much larger clone falls within one base. The sample's treatment or condition label, decoded: live attenuated yellow fever vaccine strain. Two biological replicates of bulk PBMCs were collected at each blood-draw timepoint. A standard Ficoll-Paque protocol was used to isolate PBMCs from peripheral blood. TriZol was used to extract RNA from bulk PBMCs, CD4 and CD8 fractions, and dextramer-positive and dextramer-negative fractions. The sample comes from a study of T cells after yellow fever vaccination (dated by TCRdb to about 2019). General notes on the study: The SMART-Seq v4 Ultra Low Input RNA kit was used to prepare libraries from fractions with low cell numbers. Bulk PBMC replicates and cell subsets were isolated from blood drawn at multiple timepoints before and after both primary and secondary immunization. Two healthy male donors made up the cohort, one aged 18 to 29 years and the other aged 30 to 40 years. To track T-cell clones before and after primary and booster YFV17D yellow fever vaccination, bulk TCR alpha and beta repertoires were sequenced longitudinally. The research as a whole found: Computational filtering was required because FACS-sorted repertoires could contain abundant contaminating clonotypes from the bulk population. The secondary T-cell response was found to be weaker but faster than the primary response, with a peak reached on day 5 rather than on day 15. After the booster, most of the clones that had expanded following primary vaccination were detected again (just under 97% of CD4 and around 88% of CD8), which suggests that memory was broadly maintained. A small fraction of clonotypes appeared in both the CD4 and CD8 compartments, likely as a result of convergent recombination. The study included only a couple of donors, which limits how far the findings can be generalized.

Ends trimmed: V by 3 bases, J by 6 bases; bases unmatched to a gene: 10. From the cysteine up to the phenylalanine, the CDR3 has a length of 16 residues. Of all the DNA, just the CDR3 is kept, 48 bases in frame from base 1. The germline V gene encodes CDR1 SGDLS and CDR2 YYNGEE. TCRdb lists the instrument as Illumina NovaSeq 6000. TCR cDNA was synthesized by 5'RACE template switching, which introduced a universal primer site and unique molecular identifiers. Priming of cDNA synthesis was performed from both the TCR alpha and TCR beta constant segments. Library amplification involved two PCR steps, and the second step added sample barcodes and sequencing adapters. Sequencing of the libraries was done on either Illumina HiSeq 2500 (2x100 bp) or NovaSeq (2x150 bp). The paper's processing steps were these. Demultiplexing of reads and collapsing into UMI consensus sequences were performed with MIGEC, and V(D)J alignment was carried out with MiXCR. Clonotypes responding to the vaccine were identified with edgeR on replicate PBMC samples, with the criteria of FDR below 0.01 and a log2 fold change above 5 up to day 15. Each bulk clonotype received a CD4 or CD8 identity based on whether the sequenced CD4 or CD8 repertoire contained that clonotype at higher abundance. The raw public data were reprocessed by TCRdb itself: fastp quality trimming at Q25, MiXCR clonotype calling, in-frame beta chains only. Rows with a matching CDR3 protein are joined into one entry that keeps the most common DNA and genes. It is TCRdb's table, rather than the study itself, that gives the V and J calls and clone size. The sample includes roughly 400,000 distinct CDR3 sequences, with over 15% observed a single time. 15% to 20% of the sample is held by the ten biggest clonotypes.

This sample comprised PBMCs, obtained before the yellow fever booster vaccination. The sequence was obtained from a man aged 18 to 29 who received the YFV17D yellow fever vaccine. The V and J genes are TRBV9 and TRBJ2-3, and 10 junction bases match TRBD1. The CDR3 loop reads CASSATGTGEGDTQYF. The nucleotide sequence is given as TGTGCCAGCAGCGCTACCGGGACAGGGGAGGGGGATACGCAGTATTTT.